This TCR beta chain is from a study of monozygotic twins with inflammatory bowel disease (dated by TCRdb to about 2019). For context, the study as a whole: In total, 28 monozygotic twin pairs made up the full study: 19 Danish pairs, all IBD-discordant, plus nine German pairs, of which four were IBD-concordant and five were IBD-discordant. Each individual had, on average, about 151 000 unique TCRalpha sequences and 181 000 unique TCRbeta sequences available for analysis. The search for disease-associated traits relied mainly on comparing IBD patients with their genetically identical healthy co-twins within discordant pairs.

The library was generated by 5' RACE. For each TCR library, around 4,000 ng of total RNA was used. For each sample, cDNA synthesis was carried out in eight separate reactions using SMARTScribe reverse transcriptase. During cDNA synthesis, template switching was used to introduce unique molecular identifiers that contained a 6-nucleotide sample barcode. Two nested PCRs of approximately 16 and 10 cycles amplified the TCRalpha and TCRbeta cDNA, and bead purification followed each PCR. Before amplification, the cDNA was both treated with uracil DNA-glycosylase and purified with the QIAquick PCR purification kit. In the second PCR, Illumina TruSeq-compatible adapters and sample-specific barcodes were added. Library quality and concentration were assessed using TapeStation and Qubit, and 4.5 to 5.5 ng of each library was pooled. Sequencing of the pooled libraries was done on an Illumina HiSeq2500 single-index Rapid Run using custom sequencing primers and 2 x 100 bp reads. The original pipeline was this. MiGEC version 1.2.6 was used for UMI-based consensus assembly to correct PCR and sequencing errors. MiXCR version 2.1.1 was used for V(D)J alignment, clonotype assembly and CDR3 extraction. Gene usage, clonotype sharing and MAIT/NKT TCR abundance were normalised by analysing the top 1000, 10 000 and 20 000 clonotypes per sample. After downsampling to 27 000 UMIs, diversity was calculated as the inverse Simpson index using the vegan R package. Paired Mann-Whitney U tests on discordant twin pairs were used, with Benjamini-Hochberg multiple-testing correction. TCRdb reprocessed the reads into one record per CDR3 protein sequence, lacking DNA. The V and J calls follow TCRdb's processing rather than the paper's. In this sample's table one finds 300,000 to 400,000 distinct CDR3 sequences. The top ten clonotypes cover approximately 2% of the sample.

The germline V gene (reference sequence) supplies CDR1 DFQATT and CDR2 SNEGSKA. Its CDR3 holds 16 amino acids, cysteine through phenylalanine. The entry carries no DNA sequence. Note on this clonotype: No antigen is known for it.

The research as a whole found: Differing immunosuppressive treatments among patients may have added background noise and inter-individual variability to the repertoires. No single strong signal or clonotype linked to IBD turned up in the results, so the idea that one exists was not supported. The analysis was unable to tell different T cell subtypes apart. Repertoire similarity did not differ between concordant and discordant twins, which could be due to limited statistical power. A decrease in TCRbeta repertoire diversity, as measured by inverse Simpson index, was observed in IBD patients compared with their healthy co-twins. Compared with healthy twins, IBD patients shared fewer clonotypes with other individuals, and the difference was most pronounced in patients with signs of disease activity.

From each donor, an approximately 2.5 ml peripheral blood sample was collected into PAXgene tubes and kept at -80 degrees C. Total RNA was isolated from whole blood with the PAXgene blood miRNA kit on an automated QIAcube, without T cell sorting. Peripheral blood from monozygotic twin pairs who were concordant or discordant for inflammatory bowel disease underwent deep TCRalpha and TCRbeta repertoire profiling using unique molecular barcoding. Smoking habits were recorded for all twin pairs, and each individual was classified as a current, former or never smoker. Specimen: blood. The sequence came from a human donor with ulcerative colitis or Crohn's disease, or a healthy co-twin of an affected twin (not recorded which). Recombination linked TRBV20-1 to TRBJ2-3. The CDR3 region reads CSARDPQGASTDTQYF.